This T cell receptor beta chain stems from a study of shared clonotypes between healthy human individuals. At the level of the study: The study drew on a couple of women and a few men aged 18 to 49 as donors. Study conclusions and caveats: The study generally estimated greater richness for naive than memory subsets.

Donors were healthy HIV-negative adults without recent acute infections or vaccinations. Replicate PCRs from sorted subsets contained 200 ng DNA, which is around 30,000 T cell genomes. Profiling relied on immunoSEQ multiplex PCR, and the TCRdb table lists in-frame clones only, not all of them. The table records some 2.4 million clones, approximately 93% of them present only once. Regarding this clone: Its cognate antigen is unknown.

This TCR was recovered from a man aged 18-30 years in good health. Some clones in this sample may be carry-over from other donors' samples. Sequencing input: naive CD4+ T cells from PBMCs. Subset: CD45RA+ positively selected.

CDR3 bases: TGTGCCAGCAGCTTTATAGACAGTCTGCAAGAGACCCAGTACTTC. It specifies CASSFIDSLQETQYF. The chain links TRBV5-5 to TRBJ2-5; TRBD1 might be the D (5 bases). The CDR3 length is 15 residues. V was pared by 2 bases and J by 2 bases, with 13 bases between. Germline assignment: CDR1 SGHKS and CDR2 YYEKEE (reference sequence).